Listed here are 8 T cell receptor beta chains from one sample, sequenced in a study of blood T cell repertoires in COVID-19. Method: immunoSEQ multiplex PCR; TCRdb's copy keeps in-frame clones and lacks some. This repertoire shows about 64,000 clones, 80% to 95% found once; its top ten account for roughly 9.2%. The sequencing input was peripheral blood. These TCRs come from a woman of 80 years or more with active COVID-19.

CDR3 in DNA: TGTGCCATCAGTGGGGGACAGTATAACTATGGCTACACCTTC. It yields the protein CAISGGQYNYGYTF. The rearrangement links TRBV10-3 to TRBJ1-2, with 7 nucleotides matching TRBD1. The CDR3 contains 14 residues. Germline values: CDR1 ENHRY, CDR2 SYGVKD. After removal of 4 bases from V and 1 base from J, the junction contained 3 bases not matched to a gene.

This chain links TRBV7-2 with TRBJ2-4; 10 bases are a match to TRBD1. CDR3 length equals 16 residues. The V gene end was trimmed by 1 base and the J gene end by 4 bases; junction bases not matched to a gene: 4. Germline V lookup: CDR1 SGHTA, CDR2 FQGNSA. This CDR3 reads CASSLGGQGGKNIQYF. In DNA, the CDR3 is TGTGCCAGCAGCTTAGGTGGACAGGGGGGGAAAAACATTCAGTACTTC.

J is TRBJ1-3 and V is TRBV5-4, with D possibly matching TRBD1 (6 bases). Between the trimmed V and J ends, which lost 3 bases and 0 bases, there was a span of 10 bases. The germline V gene has CDR1 SGHNT and CDR2 YYREEE (reference sequence). The CDR3 is 15 residues long. The CDR3 DNA is TGTGCCAGCAGCTCTGACAGGATCTCTGGAAACACCATATATTTT. Translated, it gives CASSSDRISGNTIYF.

The chain uses TRBV5-1 and TRBJ2-5; 13 nucleotides align to TRBD2. V dropped 3 bases and J dropped 5; count of bases not matched to a gene: 7. This CDR3 is built from 16 residues. Germline values: CDR1 SGHRS, CDR2 YFSETQ. CDR3 loop: CASSSGLAGEGETQYF. In DNA, the CDR3 is TGCGCCAGCAGCTCCGGACTAGCGGGAGAAGGGGAGACCCAGTACTTC. Together with reference TRBV5-1 and TRBJ2-5, the CDR3 gives the full variable domain: KAGVTQTPRYLIKTRGQQVTLSCSPISGHRSVSWYQQTPGQGLQFLFEYFSETQRNKGNFPGRFSGRQFSNSRSEMNVSTLELGDSALYLCASSSGLAGEGETQYFGPGTRLLVL.

J is TRBJ1-2 and V is TRBV5-4; 11 positions match TRBD1. CDR1 is SGHNT and CDR2 is YYREEE in the germline V gene (reference sequence). The trim removed 4 bases at V and 0 bases at J, leaving 8 bases unmatched. The CDR3 is 17 amino acids. CDR3 loop: CASSAGQGAGANYGYTF. CDR3 coding DNA: TGTGCCAGCAGCGCAGGACAGGGGGCGGGAGCTAACTATGGCTACACCTTC.

In DNA, the CDR3 is TGTGCCAGCAGCGAACCCCCGGGACTCGGCTACAATGAGCAGTTCTTC. It encodes CASSEPPGLGYNEQFF. The V and J genes are TRBV28 and TRBJ2-1; D is possibly TRBD2 (6 bases). Per germline, CDR1 MDHEN and CDR2 SYDVKM. The germline V and J ends were trimmed by 6 bases and 3 bases, with 18 bases remaining between them. The CDR3 length is 16 residues.

V usage is TRBV4-1 and J usage is TRBJ1-5; D not certain. The CDR3 extends over 15 amino acids. Germline V gene data show CDR1 as MGHRA and CDR2 as YSYEKL. Between the trimmed V and J ends, which lost 3 bases and 0 bases, there was a span of 9 bases. DNA of the CDR3: TGCGCCAGCAGCCAGTCCCCCTATAGCAATCAGCCCCAGCATTTT. Amino acid sequence: CASSQSPYSNQPQHF.

This chain joins TRBV3-1 (or the pseudogene TRBV3-2) and TRBJ2-1; TRBD2 might be the D (6 bases). CDR1 is LGHDT, CDR2 YNNKEL, per germline (reference sequence). This CDR3 contains 11 residues. Trimming removed 7 bases at V and 5 bases at J, with 6 bases between. The CDR3 bases are TGTGCCAGCATAGCGGACAATGAGCAGTTCTTC. This gives the protein CASIADNEQFF.